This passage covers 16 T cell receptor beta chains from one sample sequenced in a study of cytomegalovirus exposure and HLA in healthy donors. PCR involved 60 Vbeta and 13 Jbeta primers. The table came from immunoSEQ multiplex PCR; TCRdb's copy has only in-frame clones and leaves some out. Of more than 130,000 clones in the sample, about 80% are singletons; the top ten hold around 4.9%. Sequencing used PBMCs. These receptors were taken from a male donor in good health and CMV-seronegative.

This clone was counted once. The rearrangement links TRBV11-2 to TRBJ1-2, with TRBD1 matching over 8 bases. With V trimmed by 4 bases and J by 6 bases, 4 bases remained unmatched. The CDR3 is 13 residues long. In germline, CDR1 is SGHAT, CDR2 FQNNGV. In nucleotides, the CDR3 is TGTGCCAGCAGCTCCACAGGGGGTAATGGCTACACCTTC. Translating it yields CASSSTGGNGYTF.

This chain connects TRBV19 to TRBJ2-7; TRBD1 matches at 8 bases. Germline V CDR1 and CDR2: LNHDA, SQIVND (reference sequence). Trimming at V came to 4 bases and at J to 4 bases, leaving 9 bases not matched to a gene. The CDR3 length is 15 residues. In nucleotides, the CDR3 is TGTGCCAGTAGTACCTCTTGGACAGGGCCTTACGAGCAGTACTTC. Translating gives CASSTSWTGPYEQYF.

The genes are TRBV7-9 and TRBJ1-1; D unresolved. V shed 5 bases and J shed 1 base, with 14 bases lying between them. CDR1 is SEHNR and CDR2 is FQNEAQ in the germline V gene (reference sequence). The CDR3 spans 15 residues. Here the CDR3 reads CASSLPGGWNTEAFF. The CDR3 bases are TGTGCCAGCAGCCTTCCGGGTGGTTGGAACACTGAAGCTTTCTTT.

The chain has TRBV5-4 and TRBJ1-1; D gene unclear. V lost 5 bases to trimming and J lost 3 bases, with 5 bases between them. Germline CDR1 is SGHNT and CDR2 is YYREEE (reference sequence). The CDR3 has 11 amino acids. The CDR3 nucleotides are TGTGCCAGCAGTTTAGACACTGAAGCTTTCTTT. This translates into CASSLDTEAFF.

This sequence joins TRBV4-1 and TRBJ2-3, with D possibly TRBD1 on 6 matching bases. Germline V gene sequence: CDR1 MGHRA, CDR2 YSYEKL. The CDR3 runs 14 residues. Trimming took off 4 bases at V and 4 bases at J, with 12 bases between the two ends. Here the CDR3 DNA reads TGCGCCAGCAGCCCGTACAGGGATGCAGATACGCAGTATTTT. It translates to CASSPYRDADTQYF.

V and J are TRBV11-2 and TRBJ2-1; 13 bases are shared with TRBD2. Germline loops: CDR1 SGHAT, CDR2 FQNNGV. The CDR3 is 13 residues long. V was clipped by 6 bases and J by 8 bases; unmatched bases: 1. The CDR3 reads CASRTSGGYEQFF. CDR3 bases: TGTGCCAGCAGGACTAGCGGGGGGTATGAGCAGTTCTTC.

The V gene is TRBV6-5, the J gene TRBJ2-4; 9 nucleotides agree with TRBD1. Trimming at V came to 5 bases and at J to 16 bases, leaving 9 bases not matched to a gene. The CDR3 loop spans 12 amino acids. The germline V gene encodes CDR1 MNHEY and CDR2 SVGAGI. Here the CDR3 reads CASSPGTGLKYF. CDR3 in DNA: TGTGCCAGCAGTCCAGGGACAGGGCTTAAATACTTC.

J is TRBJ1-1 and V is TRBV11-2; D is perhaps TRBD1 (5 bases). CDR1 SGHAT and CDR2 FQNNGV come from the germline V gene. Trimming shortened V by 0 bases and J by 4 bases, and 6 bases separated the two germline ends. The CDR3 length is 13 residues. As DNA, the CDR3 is TGTGCCAGCAGCTTAGACAGGGTCACTGAAGCTTTCTTT. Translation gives CASSLDRVTEAFF.

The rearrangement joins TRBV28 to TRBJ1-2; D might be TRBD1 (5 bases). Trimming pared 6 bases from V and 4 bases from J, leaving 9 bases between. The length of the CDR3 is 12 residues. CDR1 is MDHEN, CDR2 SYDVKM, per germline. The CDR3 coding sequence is TGTGCCAGCAGCTGGGGGGGCTATGGCTACACCTTC. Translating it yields CASSWGGYGYTF.

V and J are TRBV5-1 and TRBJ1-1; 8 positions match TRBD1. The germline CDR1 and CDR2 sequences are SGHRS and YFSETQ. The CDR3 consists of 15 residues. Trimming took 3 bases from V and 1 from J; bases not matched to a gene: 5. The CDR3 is CASSSIGTGNTEAFF. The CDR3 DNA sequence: TGCGCCAGCAGCTCCATAGGGACAGGGAACACTGAAGCTTTCTTT.

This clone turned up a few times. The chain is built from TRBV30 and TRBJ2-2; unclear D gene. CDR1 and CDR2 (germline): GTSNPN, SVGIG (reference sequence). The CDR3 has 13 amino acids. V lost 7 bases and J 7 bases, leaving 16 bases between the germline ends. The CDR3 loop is CALSTVVGGELFF. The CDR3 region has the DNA TGTGCCTTGTCCACAGTAGTTGGCGGGGAGCTGTTTTTT.

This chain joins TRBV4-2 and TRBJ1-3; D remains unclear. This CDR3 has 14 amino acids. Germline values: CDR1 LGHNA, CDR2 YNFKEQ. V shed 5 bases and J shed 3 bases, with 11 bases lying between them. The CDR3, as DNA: TGTGCCAGCAGCTCCCGACTCGATGGAAACACCATATATTTT. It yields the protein CASSSRLDGNTIYF.

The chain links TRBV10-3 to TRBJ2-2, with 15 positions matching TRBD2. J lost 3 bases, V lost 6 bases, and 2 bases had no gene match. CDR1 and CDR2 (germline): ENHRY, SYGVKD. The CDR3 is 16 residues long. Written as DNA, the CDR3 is TGTGCCATCAGAGGGACTAGCGGGGGGTACACCGGGGAGCTGTTTTTT. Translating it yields CAIRGTSGGYTGELFF.

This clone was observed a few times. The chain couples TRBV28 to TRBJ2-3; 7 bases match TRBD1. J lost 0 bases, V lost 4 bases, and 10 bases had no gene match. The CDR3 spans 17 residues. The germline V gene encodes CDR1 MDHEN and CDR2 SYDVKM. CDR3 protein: CASSSSGDSRSTDTQYF. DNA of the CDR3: TGTGCCAGCAGTTCGTCTGGGGACAGCCGTAGCACAGATACGCAGTATTTT.

The CDR3 DNA reads TGTGCCTGGAGTCTCCGGGACAGGGATGCTTTCTTT. Residues: CAWSLRDRDAFF. The V and J genes are TRBV30 and TRBJ1-1; 9 bases line up with TRBD1. CDR1 and CDR2 (germline): GTSNPN, SVGIG (reference sequence). The CDR3 spans 12 residues. Germline trimming cut 2 bases from V and 11 bases from J; bases unmatched to any gene: 6.

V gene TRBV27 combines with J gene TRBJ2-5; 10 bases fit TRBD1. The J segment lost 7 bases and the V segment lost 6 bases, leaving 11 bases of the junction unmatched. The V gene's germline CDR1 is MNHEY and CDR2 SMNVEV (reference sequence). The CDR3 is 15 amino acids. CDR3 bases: TGTGCCAGCAGATACCGACCGGGACAGGGGTGGACCCAGTACTTC. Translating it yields CASRYRPGQGWTQYF.